These T cell receptor beta chains were read from a single sample in a study of T cell clonotyping in hematopoietic cell transplantation. The table came from immunoSEQ multiplex PCR; TCRdb's copy has only in-frame clones and leaves some out. The sample includes 75,000 to 95,000 clones, 90% to 96% of them seen just once. The sequences come from peripheral blood mononuclear cells, collected before stem cell transplant. All receptors derive from a woman aged 50 to 65 with acute myeloid leukemia. Some clones in this sample may be carry-over from other donors' samples. Both conserved end residues are part of each CDR3. The order of the fields is J gene, V gene, CDR3 length, D gene, clone size, CDR3 protein, CDR3 DNA. The D gene is left open where the match is weak. Where a row states a size, it is once, few, many or the class of an expanded clone; other rows omit it.

TRBJ1-1,TRBV27,15,.,.,CASSLIGGDNTEAFF,TGTGCCAGCAGTTTGATTGGGGGAGACAACACTGAAGCTTTCTTT
TRBJ1-2,TRBV6-5,15,TRBD1,.,CASSYGGEGAWGYTF,TGTGCCAGCAGTTACGGTGGGGAGGGGGCATGGGGCTACACCTTC
TRBJ2-7,TRBV6-5,11,.,.,CASSHVYEQYF,TGTGCCAGCAGCCATGTCTACGAGCAGTACTTC
TRBJ2-1,TRBV6-6,14,.,.,CASSLGMAGNEQFF,TGTGCCAGCAGCTTAGGGATGGCGGGGAATGAGCAGTTCTTC
TRBJ2-7,TRBV19,13,.,once,CASSKQNPYEQYF,TGTGCCAGTAGTAAACAAAACCCCTACGAGCAGTACTTC
TRBJ1-1,TRBV6-6,13,.,.,CASRKSENTEAFF,TGTGCCAGCAGAAAATCCGAAAACACTGAAGCTTTCTTT
TRBJ1-5,TRBV19,15,.,once,CASRWGGRSNQPQHF,TGTGCCAGTAGATGGGGGGGAAGAAGCAATCAGCCCCAGCATTTT
TRBJ2-7,TRBV29-1,15,TRBD2,.,CSVAGGPSGSHEQYF,TGCAGCGTTGCGGGAGGGCCTAGCGGGAGCCACGAGCAGTACTTC
TRBJ2-1,TRBV4-1,16,TRBD2,.,CASSQDGGSSYNEQFF,TGCGCCAGCAGCCAAGACGGCGGGAGCTCCTACAATGAGCAGTTCTTC
TRBJ1-1,TRBV27,14,.,.,CASSFLTPNTEAFF,TGTGCCAGCAGTTTTTTGACACCGAACACTGAAGCTTTCTTT
TRBJ1-5,TRBV5-6,13,.,once,CASSLWWNQPQHF,TGTGCCAGCAGCTTGTGGTGGAATCAGCCCCAGCATTTT
TRBJ1-6,TRBV6-5,13,.,.,CASRIRRESPLHF,TGTGCCAGCAGAATCCGTCGAGAATCACCCCTCCACTTT
TRBJ1-1,TRBV14,16,TRBD1,.,CASSQGPGGRDTEAFF,TGTGCCAGCAGCCAAGGCCCAGGGGGAAGGGACACTGAAGCTTTCTTT
TRBJ1-1,TRBV27,14,TRBD1,.,CASNKQGANTEAFF,TGTGCCAGCAATAAACAGGGGGCGAACACTGAAGCTTTCTTT
TRBJ2-3,TRBV4-1,18,.,.,CASSQDVAWVAAVDTQYF,TGCGCCAGCAGCCAAGATGTGGCCTGGGTAGCGGCGGTTGATACGCAGTATTTT
TRBJ2-2,TRBV7-8,17,TRBD1,.,CASRYTGQGARTGELFF,TGTGCCAGCAGGTACACAGGACAGGGGGCACGAACCGGGGAGCTGTTTTTT
TRBJ2-6,TRBV27,15,.,once,CASRPLDSGANVLTF,TGTGCCAGCAGACCTCTTGACTCTGGGGCCAACGTCCTGACTTTC
TRBJ2-4,TRBV19,14,.,.,CASGNREAKNIQYF,TGTGCCAGTGGCAACAGGGAAGCCAAAAACATTCAGTACTTC
TRBJ2-3,TRBV4-1,20,TRBD2,.,CASSQDIRLAGRPSTDTQYF,TGCGCCAGCAGCCAAGACATCCGCCTAGCGGGACGTCCTAGCACAGATACGCAGTATTTT
TRBJ1-4,TRBV15,14,.,.,CATSRENANEKLFF,TGTGCCACCAGCAGAGAGAACGCTAATGAAAAACTGTTTTTT
TRBJ2-5,TRBV30,16,.,.,CAWSQGPSPAAETQYF,TGTGCCTGGAGTCAAGGCCCATCTCCCGCGGCAGAGACCCAGTACTTC
TRBJ2-2,TRBV11-2,12,.,.,CASSLVAGELFF,TGTGCCAGCAGCTTAGTTGCCGGGGAGCTGTTTTTT